This T cell receptor (beta chain) was captured in a study of shared clonotypes between healthy human individuals (dated by TCRdb to the early 2020s). A note on the overall study: The cohort included a few men and two women between 18 and 49 years of age. Different laboratories and diverse techniques were used to prepare libraries and sequence TCR repertoires, to increase sequencing depth and limit assay-specific biases. To estimate repertoire size and how much clonotypes are shared between individuals, the study performed deep sequencing of blood TCR repertoires from a few healthy adults. For each donor, three plates each were used for CD4 naive and CD4 memory, two plates were used for CD8 naive, and one plate was used for CD8 memory. Between about 0.8 and 8.9 billion PBMCs per donor were obtained by leukapheresis. The full study reports these points: The genetic and exposure-history diversity represented was limited by the small number of donors. Sharing across several donors was observed for about 5% of naive CD4, 3% to 4% of naive CD8, over 2% of memory CD4, and less than 0.45% of memory CD8 clonotypes. Larger estimated clonotype richness was generally found for naive subsets than for memory subsets. Even with the large sequencing depth, rarefaction of the sorted-subset datasets indicated that sequencing was incomplete. Based on pairwise subsampling, the degree of clonotype sharing among donors was expected to be affected by sequencing depth. Sampling was restricted to blood, and TCR repertoires in tissues likely differ from the TCR repertoires found in blood. Compared with non-shared clonotypes, the clonotypes found in all four sorted-subset donors had higher generation probabilities.

Germline trimming amounts to 3 bases on V and 8 bases on J, with 6 as the count of junction bases outside the gene matches. Reading the germline V gene gives CDR1 SGHRS and CDR2 YFSETQ. Reading from cysteine to phenylalanine, the CDR3 counts 14 amino acids. Only CDR3 DNA is held: 42 bases, read in frame from base 1. This clone was counted once. It has no known antigen specificity. Base qualities are not recorded, but no much larger clone differs from it by a single base. Donors were healthy HIV-negative adults with no recently reported acute infections or vaccinations. All donors were Caucasian adults living in Nashville, Tennessee, USA. CD4+ T cells were enriched by magnetic negative selection, after which naive cells were positively selected on CD45RA and the negative fraction was taken as the memory subset. After blood collection by leukapheresis, PBMCs were isolated using Ficoll-Histopaque density gradient centrifugation and then cryopreserved in the vapor phase of liquid nitrogen. Purity and quantity of every magnetically sorted T cell population were checked by analytical flow cytometry. Each sorted fraction had its genomic DNA isolated and then quantified by UV absorbance on a Nanodrop 2000c.

TCR CDR3 regions were amplified from genomic DNA by multiplex PCR using the deep immunoSEQ assay. For each cell subset, the extracted genomic DNA was distributed evenly across all wells of several immunoSEQ 96-well plates, and each plate served as one replicate. For sorted subsets, each replicate PCR was loaded with approximately 200 ng genomic DNA, equivalent to approximately 27,000 T cell genomes. The purified libraries were quantified using a Qubit 3.0 fluorometer, sized with a Bioanalyzer 2100, and then quantified again using the KAPA Library Quantification kit. Every immunoSEQ 96-well plate was sequenced on a dedicated single-read 150-cycle Illumina NextSeq 550 flow cell. In the source study's methods: Because the immunoSEQ output included only junctional sequences and no quality scores, the filtering could not be the same as the filtering used for full-length reads. Sequences were annotated with PyIR, a Python wrapper for IgBLAST v1.9, using IMGT germline references to assign V/J genes and CDR3. Reads were filtered out if the reads had weak V/J assignments (E-value above 1e-6), no CDR3, stop codons, out-of-frame junctions, or ambiguous translated residues. V3J clonotypes were defined as sequences sharing an identical inferred V gene, J gene, and CDR3 amino acid sequence. The percentage overlap between two repertoires was calculated by dividing the number of shared unique clonotypes by the size of the smaller repertoire. Three approaches were used to assess repertoire richness: RTK rarefaction, the Chao1 estimator, and Recon v2.1 estimates of unobserved clonotypes. Generation probabilities were computed with OLGA for all TCRbeta clonotypes obtained by the gDNA method from a handful of donors. TCRdb limited this immuneACCESS table to in-frame rearrangements with V and J called. A share of clones is missing; checked studies link under half to unresolved V genes, and the rest is unexplained. V and J calls and clone size are those listed in that table; D and trimming were worked out from the DNA. A total of about 2.3 million clones appear in this sample, roughly 93% of them only once. The top ten clonotypes cover 0.39% of the sample.

This sequence was found in a man between 18 and 29 years old in good health. Some clones in this sample may be carry-over from other donors' samples. This receptor chain uses TRBV5-1 and TRBJ2-1, with 9 bases aligning to TRBD2. Sequences were obtained from naive CD4+ T cells from PBMCs. Per the publication, the cell subset or site label means: CD45RA+ positively selected. For the CDR3, the sequence is CASSSGTSIYEQFF. The nucleotides read TGCGCCAGCAGCTCCGGGACTAGCATCTATGAGCAGTTCTTC. The reference TRBV5-1 and TRBJ2-1 proteins fill in what lies around the CDR3, so the full variable domain reads KAGVTQTPRYLIKTRGQQVTLSCSPISGHRSVSWYQQTPGQGLQFLFEYFSETQRNKGNFPGRFSGRQFSNSRSEMNVSTLELGDSALYLCASSSGTSIYEQFFGPGTRLTVL.